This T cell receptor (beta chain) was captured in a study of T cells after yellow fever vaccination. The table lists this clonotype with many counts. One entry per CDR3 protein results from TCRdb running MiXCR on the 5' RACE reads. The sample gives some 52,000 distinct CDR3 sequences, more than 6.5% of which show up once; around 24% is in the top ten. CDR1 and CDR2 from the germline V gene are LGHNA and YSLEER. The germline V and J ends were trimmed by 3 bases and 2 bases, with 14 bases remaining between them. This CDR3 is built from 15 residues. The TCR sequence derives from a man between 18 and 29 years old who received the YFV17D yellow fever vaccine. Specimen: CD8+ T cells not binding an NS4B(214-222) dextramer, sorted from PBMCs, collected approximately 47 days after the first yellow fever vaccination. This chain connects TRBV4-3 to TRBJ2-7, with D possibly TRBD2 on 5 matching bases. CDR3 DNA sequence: TGCGCCAGCAGCCACACTACCGGACTGACCTACGAGCAGTACTTC. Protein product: CASSHTTGLTYEQYF.